These 5 T cell receptor beta chains were all obtained from the same sample, sequenced in a study of blood T cell repertoires in COVID-19 (TCRdb year 2020). The library was made by the immunoSEQ multiplex PCR assay. The clones in this table, taken by TCRdb from immuneACCESS, are in-frame only. Not every clone is retained; where verified, under half of the shortfall comes from an unresolved V gene, and the cause of the rest is unknown. In all, the sample holds about 170,000 clones, and approximately 91% of those were seen once. The ten largest account for roughly 4.5% of the sample. Sequencing was carried out using peripheral blood. Source of these receptors: a man between 18 and 35 years old with COVID-19, enrolled during active disease.

This clone was detected only a few times. The J gene is TRBJ2-2, the V gene TRBV7-2, with 7 bases fitting TRBD1. V lost 0 bases, J lost 7 bases, and 2 bases stayed unmatched. The germline V gene has CDR1 SGHTA and CDR2 FQGNSA. The CDR3 runs to 14 residues. The CDR3 DNA reads TGTGCCAGCAGCTTAGCCGCAGGGGGCGGGGAGCTGTTTTTT. Residues: CASSLAAGGGELFF.

The chain joins TRBV10-3 to TRBJ1-3; the match to TRBD1 covers 7 bases. V lost 3 bases to trimming and J lost 5 bases; unmatched junction nucleotides: 4. The CDR3 totals 14 residues. Germline V gene sequence: CDR1 ENHRY, CDR2 SYGVKD. This CDR3 is CAISEQTGRNTIYF. CDR3 in DNA: TGTGCCATCAGTGAACAGACAGGGCGAAACACCATATATTTT.

This clone has more than one count but fewer than ten. The rearrangement uses TRBV5-1 and TRBJ2-7; TRBD1 matches 10 bases. V lost 1 base, J lost 4 bases, and 2 bases stayed unmatched. From germline, CDR1 is SGHRS and CDR2 YFSETQ. This CDR3 is built from 14 residues. The CDR3 DNA follows: TGCGCCAGCAGCTTGAGACAGGGGGCGTACGAGCAGTACTTC. Translation: CASSLRQGAYEQYF. The full variable domain, rest sourced from reference TRBV5-1 and TRBJ2-7, is KAGVTQTPRYLIKTRGQQVTLSCSPISGHRSVSWYQQTPGQGLQFLFEYFSETQRNKGNFPGRFSGRQFSNSRSEMNVSTLELGDSALYLCASSLRQGAYEQYFGPGTRLTVT.

This sequence joins TRBV30 and TRBJ1-5; 7 nucleotides line up with TRBD1. Germline loops: CDR1 GTSNPN, CDR2 SVGIG (reference sequence). CDR3 length: 13 residues. J was trimmed by 10 bases and V by 1 base; bases with no gene match: 7. The CDR3 DNA follows: TGTGCCTGGAGTGCCGACAGGGCAATCCCCCAGCATTTT. Translating it yields CAWSADRAIPQHF. The entire variable domain, with the rest obtained from reference TRBV30 and TRBJ1-5, is as follows: SQTIHQWPATLVQPVGSPLSLECTVEGTSNPNLYWYRQAAGRGLQLLFYSVGIGQISSEVPQNLSASRPQDRQFILSSKKLLLSDSGFYLCAWSADRAIPQHFGDGTRLSIL.

V gene TRBV30 combines with J gene TRBJ1-1; 10 nucleotides agree with TRBD1. The junction had 6 bases not matched to a gene; V was cut back by 4 bases and J by 4 bases. This CDR3 region has 14 residues. The germline V gene encodes CDR1 GTSNPN and CDR2 SVGIG (reference sequence). CDR3 in DNA: TGTGCCTGGAACAGGGGGACAGGGGTCACTGAAGCTTTCTTT. Protein sequence: CAWNRGTGVTEAFF.